This entry describes one TCR beta chain. What it binds is not known. The data were taken from a study of cytomegalovirus exposure and HLA in healthy donors. Germline values: CDR1 SQVTM, CDR2 ANQGSEA. The CDR3 extends over 13 amino acids. V was pared by 4 bases and J by 3 bases, with 12 bases between. Findings and limits, study-wide: The investigators catalogued 164 TCR beta chains as cytomegalovirus-associated.

Profiling relied on immunoSEQ multiplex PCR, and the TCRdb table lists in-frame clones only, not all of them. The sample shows fewer than 60,000 clones, approximately 95% of them seen only once. This chain uses TRBV29-1 with TRBJ1-1, with D unresolved. Sequenced material: PBMCs. The TCR sequence derives from a woman aged 18-30 years in good health and CMV-seropositive. The CDR3 region has the DNA TGCAGCGTTGCCAGAGGGCCGGACACTGAAGCTTTCTTT. Residues: CSVARGPDTEAFF.